This T cell receptor beta chain emerged from a study of shared clonotypes between healthy human individuals. Looking at the study overall: Each donor contributed plates that comprised three CD4 naive, three CD4 memory, two CD8 naive and one CD8 memory.

Findings of the study overall: Several donors held approximately 4.6% of naive CD4 clonotypes in common.

Sorted-subset replicate PCR reactions contained roughly 200 ng DNA, corresponding to some 29,000 T cell genomes. Generated by immunoSEQ multiplex PCR, the TCRdb table keeps only in-frame clones and is missing some. The profile shows approximately 940,000 clones, approximately 80% of them singletons. On this clone: What it recognizes is unknown.

This CDR3 has 14 amino acids. Trimming took off 1 base at V and 7 bases at J, with 9 bases between the two ends. Per germline, CDR1 SGDLS and CDR2 YYNGEE. From CD4+ cells came CD45RA+ naive and CD45RA-negative memory subsets. The chain is built from TRBV9 and TRBJ1-6, with D unresolved. This TCR was recovered from a young man in good health. Sequenced material: memory CD4+ T cells sorted from blood. Subset defined: CD45RA-negative fraction. CDR3 region: CASSVLGENSPLHF. Written as DNA, the CDR3 is TGTGCCAGCAGCGTATTGGGAGAGAATTCACCCCTCCACTTT.